The rows below give T cell receptor beta chains drawn from one sample of a study of CD8 T cells in ankylosing spondylitis. TCRdb independently ran MiXCR on the 5' RACE reads; one entry per CDR3 protein. The sample lists around 300,000 distinct CDR3 sequences, about 15% occurring once. Specimen: blood, either unsorted or a sorted T cell fraction (not recorded which). These receptors came from a male donor with ankylosing spondylitis or in good health (not recorded which). Both conserved end residues are trimmed from each CDR3. Clone size is shown for a subset of rows, as once, few, many or a class of expanded clone.

V	J	size	CDR3
TRBV12-5	TRBJ1-2	many	ASGVGTGSGYT
TRBV20-1	TRBJ1-1	.	SAWQGTEAF
TRBV24-1	TRBJ2-1	.	ATSEVSGGRNEQF
TRBV20-1	TRBJ1-2	.	SARESPGQGAYT
TRBV15	TRBJ2-5	few	ATSSPGETQY
TRBV5-1	TRBJ1-2	.	ASSARGSEAYGYT
TRBV6-5	TRBJ1-6	many	ASSYRPPTDNSPLH
TRBV6-5	TRBJ1-5	.	ASSQGIGNQH
TRBV29-1	TRBJ1-1	many	SVEGNENTEAF
TRBV12-5	TRBJ2-7	few	ASGIQGSYEQY
TRBV6-1	TRBJ2-1	few	ASVPPRTSGGHEQF
TRBV30	TRBJ2-1	.	AWSSHRAPGEQF
TRBV12-3/TRBV12-4	TRBJ2-3	.	ASSRDSPRTDTQY
TRBV5-1	TRBJ2-1	.	ASSSSGTGVPPTSGRRQF
TRBV5-1	TRBJ2-3	few	ASSLDRQGPRFDTQY
TRBV5-1	TRBJ2-7	.	ASSKQGVMTYEQY
TRBV19	TRBJ2-2	few	ASDRGVDTGELF
TRBV24-1	TRBJ2-3	.	ATSDSGLAEDTQY
TRBV11-2	TRBJ2-1	.	ASSLDWNSPTMIGKNEQF
TRBV7-9	TRBJ2-3	.	ASSLAGVRDTQY
TRBV11-2	TRBJ2-1	few	ASSSPPRGSLYNEQF
TRBV25-1	TRBJ2-5	few	ASSEAGLAGEETQY
TRBV5-1	TRBJ2-1	many	ASSGGTGSVNEQF
TRBV18	TRBJ2-1	few	ASSPRTSGRPYNEQF
TRBV20-1	TRBJ1-1	few	SARDSKGGTEAF
TRBV18	TRBJ1-1	many	ASSPGTGTEAF
TRBV29-1	TRBJ2-2	few	SVADRGNTGELF
TRBV20-1	TRBJ2-3	.	SALLAGVPDTQY
TRBV28	TRBJ1-1	.	ASSRTQDRVYVNTEAF
TRBV20-1	TRBJ2-5	.	SAIPASGGAGTQY
TRBV11-2	TRBJ2-3	.	ASSLGQSARTDTQY
TRBV7-6	TRBJ2-7	.	ASSPGTDPREQY
TRBV15	TRBJ2-1	.	ATSRDSTSSYNEQF
TRBV12-3/TRBV12-4	TRBJ2-1	.	ASRSSGRGVEQF
TRBV12-3/TRBV12-4	TRBJ2-2	.	ASSFPHLLSGELF
TRBV2	TRBJ2-2	few	ASSEDGTAMNTGELF
TRBV6-5	TRBJ2-7	few	ASSYSYTGVGAYEQY
TRBV20-1	TRBJ2-3	.	SARISGSRTDTQY
TRBV5-1	TRBJ2-1	.	ASSLGMGLAGGYNEQF
TRBV5-1	TRBJ2-7	.	ASSPPGPAYEQY
TRBV5-1	TRBJ1-1	many	ASSLGGARDTEAF
TRBV7-9	TRBJ1-2	few	ASSLVPGATGYT
TRBV20-1	TRBJ2-7	many	SATRGGEGRNEQY
TRBV10-1	TRBJ2-1	.	ASSGAEVGGLRPNEQF
TRBV12-3/TRBV12-4	TRBJ2-2	.	ASSFRGLANTGELF
TRBV4-2	TRBJ2-4	.	ASSQDLKGDIQY
TRBV29-1	TRBJ2-7	.	SVEVGSNEQY
TRBV5-1	TRBJ1-1	.	ASSLDGGGGTEAF
TRBV15	TRBJ2-1	few	ATSRGGGVYQL